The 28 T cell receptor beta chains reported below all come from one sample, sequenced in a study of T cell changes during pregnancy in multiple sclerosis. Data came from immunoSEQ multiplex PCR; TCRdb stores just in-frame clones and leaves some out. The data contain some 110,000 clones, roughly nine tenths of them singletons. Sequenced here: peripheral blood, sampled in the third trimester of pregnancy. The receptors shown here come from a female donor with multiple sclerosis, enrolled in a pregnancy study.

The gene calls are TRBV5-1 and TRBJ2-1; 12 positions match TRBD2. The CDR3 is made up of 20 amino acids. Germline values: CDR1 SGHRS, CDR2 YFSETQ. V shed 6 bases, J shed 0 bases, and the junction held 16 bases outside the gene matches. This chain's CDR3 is CASKLTPGLAGQSSYNEQFF. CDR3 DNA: TGCGCCAGCAAACTTACGCCGGGACTAGCGGGCCAGAGCTCCTACAATGAGCAGTTCTTC.

CDR3 coding DNA: TGTGCCAGCAGTTACTCACGGGGGAGTAGGTACGAGCAGTACTTC. This codes for CASSYSRGSRYEQYF. The gene calls are TRBV6-5 and TRBJ2-7; D is perhaps TRBD2 (6 bases). The CDR3 loop spans 15 amino acids. V lost 0 bases, J lost 4 bases, and 13 bases lay in between. Germline V gene lookup returns CDR1 MNHEY and CDR2 SVGAGI.

The CDR3 nucleotides read TGTGCCAGCAGCGTAGCAGGATCTGGGGCCAACGTCCTGACTTTC. Protein product: CASSVAGSGANVLTF. The chain has TRBV9 and TRBJ2-6; no clear D. CDR1 SGDLS and CDR2 YYNGEE come from the germline V gene. The CDR3 is 15 amino acids. Deletions cut 0 bases from V and 1 base from J, with 5 bases between.

This CDR3 reads CARSLFRTGDLGYSSVWYTF. DNA of the CDR3: TGTGCCAGAAGCTTGTTCAGGACAGGGGATTTGGGTTACAGCTCAGTGTGGTACACCTTC. The J gene is TRBJ1-2, the V gene TRBV5-3; 9 bases match TRBD1. TRBV5-3 is filed as an ORF, its function uncertain. The CDR3 runs to 20 residues. The V gene end was trimmed by 1 base and the J gene end by 11 bases; junction bases not matched to a gene: 27.

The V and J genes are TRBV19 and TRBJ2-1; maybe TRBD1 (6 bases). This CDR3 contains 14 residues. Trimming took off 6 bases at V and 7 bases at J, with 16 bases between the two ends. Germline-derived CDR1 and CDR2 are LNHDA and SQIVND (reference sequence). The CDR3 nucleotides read TGTGCCAGTAGAGGAGACCCCCAGGGGAATGAGCAGTTCTTC. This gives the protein CASRGDPQGNEQFF.

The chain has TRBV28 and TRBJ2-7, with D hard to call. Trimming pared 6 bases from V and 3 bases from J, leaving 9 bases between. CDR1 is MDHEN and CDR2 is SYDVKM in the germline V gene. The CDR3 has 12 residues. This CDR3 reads CASSEQFYEQYF. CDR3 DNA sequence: TGTGCCAGCAGCGAACAGTTCTACGAGCAGTACTTC.

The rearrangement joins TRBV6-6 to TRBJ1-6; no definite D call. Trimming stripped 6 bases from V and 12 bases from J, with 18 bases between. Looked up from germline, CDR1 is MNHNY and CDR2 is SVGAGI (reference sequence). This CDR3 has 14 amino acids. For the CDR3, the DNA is TGTGCCAGCAGAAACCCGGGAGATTGGCGACCCCTCCACTTT. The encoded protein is CASRNPGDWRPLHF.

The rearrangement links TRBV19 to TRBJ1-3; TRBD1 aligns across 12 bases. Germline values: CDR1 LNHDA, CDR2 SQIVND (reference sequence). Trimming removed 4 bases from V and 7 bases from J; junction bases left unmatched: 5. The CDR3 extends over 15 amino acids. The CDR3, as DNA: TGTGCCAGTAGTACGCCGGGACAGGGGGCGAACACCATATATTTT. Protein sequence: CASSTPGQGANTIYF.

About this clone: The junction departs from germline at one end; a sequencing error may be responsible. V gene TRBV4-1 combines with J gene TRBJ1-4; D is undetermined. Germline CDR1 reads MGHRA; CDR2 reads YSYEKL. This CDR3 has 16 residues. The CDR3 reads CASTQTPSGTYEKLFF. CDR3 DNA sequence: TGCGCCAGCACCCAAACGCCTAGCGGCACCTATGAAAAACTGTTTTTT.

This chain's CDR3 is CASGEAGGIEQYF. DNA for the CDR3: TGTGCCAGCGGGGAAGCGGGAGGGATCGAGCAGTACTTC. The chain recombines TRBV27 with TRBJ2-7, with 10 bases lining up with TRBD2. CDR3 length equals 13 residues. Germline V gene lookup returns CDR1 MNHEY and CDR2 SMNVEV (reference sequence). V lost 8 bases, J lost 6 bases, and 7 bases stayed unmatched.

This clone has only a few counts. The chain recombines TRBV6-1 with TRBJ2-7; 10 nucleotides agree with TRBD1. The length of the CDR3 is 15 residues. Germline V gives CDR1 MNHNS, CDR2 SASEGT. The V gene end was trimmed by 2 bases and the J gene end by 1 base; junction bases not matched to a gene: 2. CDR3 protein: CASSEPGQGSYEQYF. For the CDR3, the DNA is TGTGCCAGCAGTGAACCGGGACAGGGGTCCTACGAGCAGTACTTC.

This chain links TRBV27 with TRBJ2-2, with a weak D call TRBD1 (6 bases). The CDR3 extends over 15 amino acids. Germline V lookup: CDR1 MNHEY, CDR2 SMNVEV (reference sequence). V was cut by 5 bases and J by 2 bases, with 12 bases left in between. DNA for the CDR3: TGTGCCAGCAGTCCGCTAGGGGGAAACACCGGGGAGCTGTTTTTT. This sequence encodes CASSPLGGNTGELFF.

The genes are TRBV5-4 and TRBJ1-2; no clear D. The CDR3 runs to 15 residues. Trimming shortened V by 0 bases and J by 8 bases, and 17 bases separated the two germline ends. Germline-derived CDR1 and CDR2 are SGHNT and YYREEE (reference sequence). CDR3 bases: TGTGCCAGCAGCTTGGTCGGGAGAGATTCGGACGGCTACACCTTC. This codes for CASSLVGRDSDGYTF.

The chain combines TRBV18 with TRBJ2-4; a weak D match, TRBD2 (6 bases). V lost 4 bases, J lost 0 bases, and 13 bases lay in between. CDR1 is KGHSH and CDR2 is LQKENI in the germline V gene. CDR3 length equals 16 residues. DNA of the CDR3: TGTGCCAGCTCACGGGGAGGAGAGCTAGCCAAAAACATTCAGTACTTC. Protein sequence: CASSRGGELAKNIQYF.

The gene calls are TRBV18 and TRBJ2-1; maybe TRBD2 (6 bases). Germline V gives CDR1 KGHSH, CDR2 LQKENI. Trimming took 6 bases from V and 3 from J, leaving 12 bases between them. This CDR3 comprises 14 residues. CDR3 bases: TGTGCCAGCTCTTTAGCGGACTTCTACAATGAGCAGTTCTTC. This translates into CASSLADFYNEQFF. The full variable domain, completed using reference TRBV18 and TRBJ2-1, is NAGVMQNPRHLVRRRGQEARLRCSPMKGHSHVYWYRQLPEEGLKFMVYLQKENIIDESGMPKERFSAEFPKEGPSILRIQQVVRGDSAAYFCASSLADFYNEQFFGPGTRLTVL.

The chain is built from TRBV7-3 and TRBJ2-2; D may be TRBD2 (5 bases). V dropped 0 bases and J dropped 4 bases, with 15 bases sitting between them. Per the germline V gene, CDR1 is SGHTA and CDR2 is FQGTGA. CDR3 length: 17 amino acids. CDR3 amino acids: CASSLTLTRVGTGELFF. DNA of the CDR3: TGTGCCAGCAGCTTAACGTTAACTAGAGTGGGCACCGGGGAGCTGTTTTTT. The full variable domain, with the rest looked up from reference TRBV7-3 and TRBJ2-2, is GAGVSQTPSNKVTEKGKYVELRCDPISGHTALYWYRQSLGQGPEFLIYFQGTGAADDSGLPNDRFFAVRPEGSVSTLKIQRTERGDSAVYLCASSLTLTRVGTGELFFGEGSRLTVL.

CDR3 residues: CASSPSDISGNTIYF. The CDR3 nucleotides read TGTGCCAGCAGTCCATCTGACATCTCTGGAAACACCATATATTTT. The chain carries TRBV6-6 and TRBJ1-3; no definite D call. Germline V lookup: CDR1 MNHNY, CDR2 SVGAGI (reference sequence). The length of the CDR3 is 15 residues. The V end lost 5 bases, the J end lost 0 bases, and 11 bases lay between the germline ends.

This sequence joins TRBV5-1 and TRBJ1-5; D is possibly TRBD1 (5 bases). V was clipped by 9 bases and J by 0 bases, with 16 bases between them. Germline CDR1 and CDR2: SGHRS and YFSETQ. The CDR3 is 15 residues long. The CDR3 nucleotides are TGCGCCAATATTAGACAGATCTATAGCAATCAGCCCCAGCATTTT. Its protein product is CANIRQIYSNQPQHF. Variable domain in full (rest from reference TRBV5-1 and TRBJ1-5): KAGVTQTPRYLIKTRGQQVTLSCSPISGHRSVSWYQQTPGQGLQFLFEYFSETQRNKGNFPGRFSGRQFSNSRSEMNVSTLELGDSALYLCANIRQIYSNQPQHFGDGTRLSIL.

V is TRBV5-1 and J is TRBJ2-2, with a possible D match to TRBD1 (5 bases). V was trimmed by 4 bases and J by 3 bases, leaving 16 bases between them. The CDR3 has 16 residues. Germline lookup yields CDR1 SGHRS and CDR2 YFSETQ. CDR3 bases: TGCGCCAGCAGCCCCGGACATACGATGGACACCGGGGAGCTGTTTTTT. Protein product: CASSPGHTMDTGELFF.

The CDR3 loop is CASRGIGTSSYEQYF. CDR3 bases: TGTGCCAGCAGGGGCATCGGGACTAGTTCATACGAGCAGTACTTC. V is TRBV2 and J is TRBJ2-7, with TRBD2 matching 8 bases. The CDR3 is made up of 15 amino acids. The germline V gene has CDR1 SNHLY and CDR2 FYNNEI. Losses at the gene ends were 6 bases for V and 4 bases for J; bases not matched to a gene: 11.

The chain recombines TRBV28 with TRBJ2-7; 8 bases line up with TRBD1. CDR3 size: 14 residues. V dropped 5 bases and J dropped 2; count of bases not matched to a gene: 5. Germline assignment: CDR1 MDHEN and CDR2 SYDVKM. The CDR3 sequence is CASSVPGQAYEQYF. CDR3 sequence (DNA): TGTGCCAGCAGTGTACCGGGACAGGCCTACGAGCAGTACTTC.

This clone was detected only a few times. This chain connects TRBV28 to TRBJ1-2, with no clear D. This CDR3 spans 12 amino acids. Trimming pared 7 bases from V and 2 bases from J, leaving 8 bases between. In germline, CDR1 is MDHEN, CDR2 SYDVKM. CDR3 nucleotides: TGTGCCAGCACCTCAAGCAACTATGGCTACACCTTC. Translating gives CASTSSNYGYTF.

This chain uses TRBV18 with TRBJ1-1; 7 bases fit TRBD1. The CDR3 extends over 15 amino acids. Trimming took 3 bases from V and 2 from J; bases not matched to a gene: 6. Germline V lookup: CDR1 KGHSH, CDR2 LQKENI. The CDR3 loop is CASSPAWTGNTEAFF. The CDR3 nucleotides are TGTGCCAGCTCACCCGCGTGGACAGGCAACACTGAAGCTTTCTTT.

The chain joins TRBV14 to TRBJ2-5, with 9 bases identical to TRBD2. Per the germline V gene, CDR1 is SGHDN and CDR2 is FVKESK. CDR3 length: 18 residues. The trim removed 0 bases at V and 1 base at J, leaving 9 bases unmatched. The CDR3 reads CASSQEGDAGGPQETQYF. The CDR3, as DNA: TGTGCCAGCAGCCAAGAAGGGGACGCGGGGGGGCCCCAAGAGACCCAGTACTTC. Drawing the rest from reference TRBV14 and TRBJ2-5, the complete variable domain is EAGVTQFPSHSVIEKGQTVTLRCDPISGHDNLYWYRRVMGKEIKFLLHFVKESKQDESGMPNNRFLAERTGGTYSTLKVQPAELEDSGVYFCASSQEGDAGGPQETQYFGPGTRLLVL.

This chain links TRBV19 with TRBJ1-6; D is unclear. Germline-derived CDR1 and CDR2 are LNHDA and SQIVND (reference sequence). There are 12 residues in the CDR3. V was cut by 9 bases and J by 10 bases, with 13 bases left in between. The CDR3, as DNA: TGTGCCAGCCATCGAGCGGGATCACCCCTCCACTTT. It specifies CASHRAGSPLHF.

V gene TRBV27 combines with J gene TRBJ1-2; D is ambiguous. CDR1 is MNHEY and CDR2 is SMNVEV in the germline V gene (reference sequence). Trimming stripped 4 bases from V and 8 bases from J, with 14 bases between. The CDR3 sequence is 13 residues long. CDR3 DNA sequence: TGTGCCAGCAGTTCCGTGGTTGCCGGGGGCTACACCTTC. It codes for CASSSVVAGGYTF.

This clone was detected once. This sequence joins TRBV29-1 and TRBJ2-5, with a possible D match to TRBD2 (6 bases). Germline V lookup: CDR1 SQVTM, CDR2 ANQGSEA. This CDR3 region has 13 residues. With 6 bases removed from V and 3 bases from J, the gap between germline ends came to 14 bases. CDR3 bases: TGCAGCGTGGTATCGGGGGTGAAAGAGACCCAGTACTTC. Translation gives CSVVSGVKETQYF.

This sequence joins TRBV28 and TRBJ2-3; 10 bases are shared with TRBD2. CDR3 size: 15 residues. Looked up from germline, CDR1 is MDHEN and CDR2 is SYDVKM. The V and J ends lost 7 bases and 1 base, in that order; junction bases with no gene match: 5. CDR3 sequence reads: CASTPSGSGTDTQYF. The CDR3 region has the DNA TGTGCCAGCACCCCTAGCGGGAGTGGCACAGATACGCAGTATTTT.